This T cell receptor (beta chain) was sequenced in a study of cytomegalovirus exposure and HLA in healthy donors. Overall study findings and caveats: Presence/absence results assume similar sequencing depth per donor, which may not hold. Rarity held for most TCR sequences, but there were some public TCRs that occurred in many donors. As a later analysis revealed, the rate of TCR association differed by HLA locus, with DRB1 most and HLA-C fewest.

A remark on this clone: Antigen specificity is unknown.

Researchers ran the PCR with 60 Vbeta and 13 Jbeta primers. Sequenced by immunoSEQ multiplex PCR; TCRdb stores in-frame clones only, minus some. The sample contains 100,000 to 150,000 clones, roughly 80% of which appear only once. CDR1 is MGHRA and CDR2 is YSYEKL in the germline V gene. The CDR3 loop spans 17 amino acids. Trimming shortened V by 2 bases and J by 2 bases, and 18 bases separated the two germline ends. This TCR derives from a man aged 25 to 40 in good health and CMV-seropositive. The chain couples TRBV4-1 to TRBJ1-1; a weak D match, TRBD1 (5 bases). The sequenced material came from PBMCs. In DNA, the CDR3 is TGCGCCAGCAGCCAAAAGAACCATTTCGACAGCAACACTGAAGCTTTCTTT. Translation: CASSQKNHFDSNTEAFF.